The present entry profiles one T cell receptor beta chain with its context. The data are from a study of cytomegalovirus exposure and HLA in healthy donors. With 60 Vbeta and 13 Jbeta primers, the PCR was carried out. Assay used: immunoSEQ multiplex PCR; TCRdb lists only in-frame clones, some missing. The data show some 120,000 clones, about four fifths seen once. This clonotype was obtained from a man between 18 and 35 years old in good health and CMV-seronegative. Sequenced sample: PBMCs.

CDR3 bases: TGTGCCAGCAGTCACGACAGGGGGAGTGAAAAACTGTTTTTT. The encoded protein is CASSHDRGSEKLFF. The genes are TRBV7-2 and TRBJ1-4, with 9 bases matching TRBD1. CDR3 length: 14 amino acids. The germline V gene encodes CDR1 SGHTA and CDR2 FQGNSA. Trimming cost V 6 bases and J 7 bases; bases outside gene matches: 6.